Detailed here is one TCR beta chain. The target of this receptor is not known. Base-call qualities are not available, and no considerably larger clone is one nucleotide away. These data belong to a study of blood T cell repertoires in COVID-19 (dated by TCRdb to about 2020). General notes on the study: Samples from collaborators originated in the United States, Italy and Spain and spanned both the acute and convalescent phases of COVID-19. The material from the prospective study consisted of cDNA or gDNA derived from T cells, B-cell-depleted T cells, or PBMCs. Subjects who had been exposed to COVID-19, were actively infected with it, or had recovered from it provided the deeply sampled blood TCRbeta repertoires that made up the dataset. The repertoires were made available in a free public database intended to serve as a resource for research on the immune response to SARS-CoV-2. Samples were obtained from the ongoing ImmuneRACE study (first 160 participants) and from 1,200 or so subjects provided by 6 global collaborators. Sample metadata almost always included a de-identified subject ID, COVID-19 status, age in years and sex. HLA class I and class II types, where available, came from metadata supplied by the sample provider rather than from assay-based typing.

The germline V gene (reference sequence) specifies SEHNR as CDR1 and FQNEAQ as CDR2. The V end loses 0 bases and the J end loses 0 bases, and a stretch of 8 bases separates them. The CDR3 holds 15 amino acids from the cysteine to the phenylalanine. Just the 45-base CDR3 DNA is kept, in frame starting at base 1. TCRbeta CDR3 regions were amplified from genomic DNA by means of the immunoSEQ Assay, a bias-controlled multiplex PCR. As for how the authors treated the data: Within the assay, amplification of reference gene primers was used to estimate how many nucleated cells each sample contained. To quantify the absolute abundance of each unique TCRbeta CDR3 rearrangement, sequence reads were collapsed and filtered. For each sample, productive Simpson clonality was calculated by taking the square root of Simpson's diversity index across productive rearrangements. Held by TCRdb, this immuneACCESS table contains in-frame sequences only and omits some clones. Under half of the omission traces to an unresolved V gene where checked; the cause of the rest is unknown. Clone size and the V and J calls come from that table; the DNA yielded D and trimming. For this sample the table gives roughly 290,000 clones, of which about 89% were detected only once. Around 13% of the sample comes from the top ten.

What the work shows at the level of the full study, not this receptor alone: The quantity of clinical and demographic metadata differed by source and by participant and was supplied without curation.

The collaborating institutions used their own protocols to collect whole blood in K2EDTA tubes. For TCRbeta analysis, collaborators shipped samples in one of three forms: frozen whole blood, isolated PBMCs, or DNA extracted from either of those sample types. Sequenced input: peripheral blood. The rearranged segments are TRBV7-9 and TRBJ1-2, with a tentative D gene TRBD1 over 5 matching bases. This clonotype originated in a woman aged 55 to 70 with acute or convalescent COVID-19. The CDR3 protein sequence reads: CASSLASGTNYGYTF. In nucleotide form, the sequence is TGTGCCAGCAGCTTAGCCTCAGGGACTAACTATGGCTACACCTTC.